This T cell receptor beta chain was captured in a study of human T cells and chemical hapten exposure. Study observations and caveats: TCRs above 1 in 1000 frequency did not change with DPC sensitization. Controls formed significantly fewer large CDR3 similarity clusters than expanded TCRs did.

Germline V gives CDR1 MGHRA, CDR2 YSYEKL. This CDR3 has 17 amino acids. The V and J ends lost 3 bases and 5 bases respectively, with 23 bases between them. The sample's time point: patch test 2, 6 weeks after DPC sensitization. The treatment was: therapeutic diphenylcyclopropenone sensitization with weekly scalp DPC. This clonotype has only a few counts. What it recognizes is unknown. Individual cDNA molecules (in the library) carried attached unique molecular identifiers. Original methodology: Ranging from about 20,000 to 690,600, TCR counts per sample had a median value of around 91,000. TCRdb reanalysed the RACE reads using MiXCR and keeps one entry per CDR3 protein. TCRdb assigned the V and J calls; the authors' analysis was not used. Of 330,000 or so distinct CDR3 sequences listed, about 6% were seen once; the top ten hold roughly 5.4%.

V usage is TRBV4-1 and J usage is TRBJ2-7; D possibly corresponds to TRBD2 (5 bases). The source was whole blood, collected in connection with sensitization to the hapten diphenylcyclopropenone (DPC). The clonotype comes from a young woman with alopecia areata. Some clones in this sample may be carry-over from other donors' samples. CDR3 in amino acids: CASSQIPPGGVAHEQYF. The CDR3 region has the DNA TGCGCCAGCAGCCAGATCCCTCCTGGAGGCGTAGCCCACGAGCAGTACTTC.